These T cell receptor beta chains were read from a single sample in a study of post-analysis software for immune sequencing data. Via MiXCR, TCRdb re-called the PCR reads, giving one row per CDR3 protein. The profile shows roughly 170,000 distinct CDR3 sequences, 30% of them singletons. The sequencing sample was made of blood. These receptors were obtained from a girl aged 5 to 17 with multiple sclerosis. The CDR3 runs from the conserved cysteine through the conserved F or W. The D gene is left open where the match is weak. Size values are once, few and many counts, or a class for expanded clones, and some rows have none.

clone_size: -; v_call: TRBV29-1; d_call: TRBD1; j_call: TRBJ2-1; cdr3_aa: CSVGQERNEQFF; cdr3_nt: TGCAGCGTAGGACAGGAGCGCAATGAGCAGTTCTTC
clone_size: many; v_call: TRBV29-1; d_call: TRBD1; j_call: TRBJ2-5; cdr3_aa: CSVDPQGSETQYF; cdr3_nt: TGCAGCGTTGATCCACAGGGGTCAGAGACCCAGTACTTC
clone_size: -; v_call: TRBV4-1; d_call: TRBD2; j_call: TRBJ2-5; cdr3_aa: CASSQESSLAGVRERYF; cdr3_nt: TGCGCCAGCAGCCAAGAAAGCAGCCTAGCGGGAGTGAGGGAGCGGTACTTC
clone_size: many; v_call: TRBV27; d_call: -; j_call: TRBJ2-7; cdr3_aa: CATSAYSGGYEQYF; cdr3_nt: TGTGCCACAAGCGCCTACAGCGGAGGGTACGAGCAGTACTTC
clone_size: few; v_call: TRBV5-1; d_call: -; j_call: TRBJ2-7; cdr3_aa: CASSLGGRDGSYEQYF; cdr3_nt: TGCGCCAGCAGCTTGGGTGGCAGGGATGGATCCTACGAGCAGTACTTC
clone_size: few; v_call: TRBV3-1; d_call: -; j_call: TRBJ2-7; cdr3_aa: CASSQTTYEQYF; cdr3_nt: TGTGCCAGCAGCCAGACCACCTACGAGCAGTACTTC
clone_size: many; v_call: TRBV7-3; d_call: -; j_call: TRBJ2-1; cdr3_aa: CASSSSMDRYNEQFF; cdr3_nt: TGTGCCAGCAGCTCCTCAATGGACAGATACAATGAGCAGTTCTTC
clone_size: many; v_call: TRBV7-9; d_call: -; j_call: TRBJ2-7; cdr3_aa: CASSLEMQAYEQYF; cdr3_nt: TGTGCCAGCAGCTTAGAAATGCAGGCCTACGAGCAGTACTTC
clone_size: many; v_call: TRBV5-1; d_call: -; j_call: TRBJ2-5; cdr3_aa: CASSQTTGQQYF; cdr3_nt: TGCGCCAGCAGCCAAACTACGGGCCAGCAGTACTTC
clone_size: many; v_call: TRBV19; d_call: -; j_call: TRBJ2-7; cdr3_aa: CASRGLNDDEQYF; cdr3_nt: TGTGCCAGTAGGGGGTTAAATGACGACGAGCAGTACTTC
clone_size: -; v_call: TRBV27; d_call: TRBD1; j_call: TRBJ1-1; cdr3_aa: CASSSDRARAFF; cdr3_nt: TGTGCCAGCTCCTCCGACAGGGCCCGGGCTTTCTTT
clone_size: -; v_call: TRBV20-1; d_call: -; j_call: TRBJ2-1; cdr3_aa: CSARDPSRDGGEQFF; cdr3_nt: TGCAGTGCTAGAGATCCGTCCCGGGACGGAGGTGAGCAGTTCTTC
clone_size: -; v_call: TRBV6-6; d_call: -; j_call: TRBJ2-3; cdr3_aa: CASSDNTQYF; cdr3_nt: TGTGCCAGCAGTGACAATACGCAGTATTTT
clone_size: -; v_call: TRBV7-9; d_call: -; j_call: TRBJ2-7; cdr3_aa: CTSSLGAGGTYEQYF; cdr3_nt: TGTACCAGCAGCTTAGGGGCAGGGGGGACCTACGAGCAGTACTTC
clone_size: many; v_call: TRBV7-3; d_call: TRBD1; j_call: TRBJ2-5; cdr3_aa: CASSPRTGPQETQYF; cdr3_nt: TGTGCCAGCAGCCCCAGGACAGGCCCACAAGAGACCCAGTACTTC
clone_size: many; v_call: TRBV25-1; d_call: -; j_call: TRBJ2-1; cdr3_aa: CASSERAGKYNEQFF; cdr3_nt: TGTGCCAGCAGTGAAAGAGCAGGGAAATACAATGAGCAGTTCTTC
clone_size: -; v_call: TRBV5-1; d_call: -; j_call: TRBJ1-3; cdr3_aa: CASSLPGSGNTIYF; cdr3_nt: TGCGCCAGCAGCTTGCCGGGCTCTGGAAACACCATATATTTT
clone_size: few; v_call: TRBV13; d_call: -; j_call: TRBJ1-1; cdr3_aa: CASTWNSMNTEAFF; cdr3_nt: TGTGCCAGCACGTGGAACTCCATGAACACTGAAGCTTTCTTT
clone_size: -; v_call: TRBV5-1; d_call: TRBD1; j_call: TRBJ1-1; cdr3_aa: CASSVEGQAKNTEAFF; cdr3_nt: TGCGCCAGCAGCGTGGAGGGACAGGCCAAGAACACTGAAGCTTTCTTT
clone_size: few; v_call: TRBV4-1; d_call: -; j_call: TRBJ2-7; cdr3_aa: CASGPVQRASSYEQYF; cdr3_nt: TGCGCCAGCGGCCCCGTTCAGCGGGCCTCTTCCTACGAGCAGTACTTC
clone_size: -; v_call: TRBV12-3/TRBV12-4; d_call: TRBD2; j_call: TRBJ2-3; cdr3_aa: CASSFRTLTSGRDAQYF; cdr3_nt: TGTGCCAGCAGTTTTCGAACCCTGACTAGCGGGAGAGATGCGCAGTATTTT
clone_size: -; v_call: TRBV29-1; d_call: -; j_call: TRBJ1-4; cdr3_aa: CSVGGFGEKLFF; cdr3_nt: TGCAGCGTTGGGGGGTTTGGGGAAAAACTGTTTTTT
clone_size: -; v_call: TRBV5-1; d_call: -; j_call: TRBJ1-1; cdr3_aa: CASSLGDGTEAFF; cdr3_nt: TGCGCCAGCAGCTTGGGGGACGGCACTGAAGCTTTCTTT
clone_size: many; v_call: TRBV7-6; d_call: -; j_call: TRBJ2-3; cdr3_aa: CASSLMAGGSTDTQYF; cdr3_nt: TGTGCCAGCAGCTTAATGGCAGGGGGGAGCACAGATACGCAGTATTTT
clone_size: -; v_call: TRBV12-3/TRBV12-4; d_call: TRBD2; j_call: TRBJ2-7; cdr3_aa: CASSFGDTSGGTYKQYF; cdr3_nt: TGTGCCAGCAGTTTCGGCGACACTAGCGGGGGGACCTACAAGCAGTACTTC
clone_size: -; v_call: TRBV7-2; d_call: -; j_call: TRBJ1-5; cdr3_aa: CASSSNSAGIPGPQHF; cdr3_nt: TGTGCCAGCAGCTCCAACTCGGCCGGAATCCCTGGGCCCCAGCATTTT
clone_size: many; v_call: TRBV7-2; d_call: -; j_call: TRBJ2-3; cdr3_aa: CASSGYTDTQYF; cdr3_nt: TGTGCCAGCAGCGGATACACAGATACGCAGTATTTT
clone_size: -; v_call: TRBV20-1; d_call: TRBD2; j_call: TRBJ2-2; cdr3_aa: CSANGLAGGTGELFF; cdr3_nt: TGCAGTGCTAACGGACTAGCGGGAGGCACCGGGGAGCTGTTTTTT
clone_size: -; v_call: TRBV24-1; d_call: TRBD1; j_call: TRBJ2-1; cdr3_aa: CVTAPGQTDNEQFF; cdr3_nt: TGTGTCACCGCTCCGGGACAGACGGACAATGAGCAGTTCTTC
clone_size: few; v_call: TRBV5-1; d_call: -; j_call: TRBJ2-1; cdr3_aa: CASSHSGAYNEQFF; cdr3_nt: TGCGCCAGCAGTCATAGCGGAGCCTACAATGAGCAGTTCTTC
clone_size: many; v_call: TRBV28; d_call: -; j_call: TRBJ1-5; cdr3_aa: CASTIRGEVMRPQHF; cdr3_nt: TGTGCCAGCACGATCAGGGGAGAGGTAATGCGGCCCCAGCATTTT
clone_size: -; v_call: TRBV12-3/TRBV12-4; d_call: TRBD1; j_call: TRBJ2-1; cdr3_aa: CASSPQGQGAEQFF; cdr3_nt: TGTGCCAGCAGTCCTCAGGGACAGGGGGCCGAGCAGTTCTTC
clone_size: -; v_call: TRBV4-1; d_call: TRBD1; j_call: TRBJ2-3; cdr3_aa: CASSHVQGDGRSTQYF; cdr3_nt: TGCGCCAGCAGCCATGTACAGGGGGATGGGCGGAGTACGCAGTATTTT
clone_size: -; v_call: TRBV5-1; d_call: TRBD2; j_call: TRBJ2-5; cdr3_aa: CASSSGTSGRFGGETQYF; cdr3_nt: TGCGCCAGCAGCTCCGGGACTAGCGGGAGGTTCGGAGGAGAGACCCAGTACTTC
clone_size: -; v_call: TRBV11-2; d_call: TRBD2; j_call: TRBJ2-1; cdr3_aa: CASSLGGRAHSYNEQFF; cdr3_nt: TGTGCCAGCAGCTTGGGCGGGAGGGCCCACTCCTACAATGAGCAGTTCTTC
clone_size: -; v_call: TRBV11-1; d_call: TRBD2; j_call: TRBJ2-3; cdr3_aa: CASSGATGLAGGRRSSTDTQYF; cdr3_nt: TGTGCCAGCAGCGGGGCCACAGGACTAGCGGGGGGCCGGCGGAGTAGCACAGATACGCAGTATTTT
clone_size: once; v_call: TRBV7-2; d_call: -; j_call: TRBJ2-1; cdr3_aa: CASSLGRSRSGPNNEQFF; cdr3_nt: TGTGCCAGCAGCTTAGGCCGGTCTCGGAGCGGGCCAAACAATGAGCAGTTCTTC
clone_size: many; v_call: TRBV28; d_call: -; j_call: TRBJ2-3; cdr3_aa: CASSFPGPQDTDTQYF; cdr3_nt: TGTGCCAGCAGTTTTCCCGGGCCACAGGACACAGATACGCAGTATTTT
clone_size: few; v_call: TRBV12-3/TRBV12-4; d_call: -; j_call: TRBJ2-7; cdr3_aa: CASSDSSSGLEQYF; cdr3_nt: TGTGCCAGCAGTGACTCATCAAGCGGCCTCGAGCAGTACTTC
clone_size: many; v_call: TRBV20-1; d_call: -; j_call: TRBJ2-3; cdr3_aa: CSAREWGKGGTKGTDTQYF; cdr3_nt: TGCAGTGCTAGAGAGTGGGGCAAAGGCGGGACCAAGGGCACAGATACGCAGTATTTT
clone_size: few; v_call: TRBV29-1; d_call: -; j_call: TRBJ2-1; cdr3_aa: CSVEVGYNEQFF; cdr3_nt: TGCAGCGTTGAAGTCGGGTACAATGAGCAGTTCTTC
clone_size: -; v_call: TRBV11-2; d_call: TRBD2; j_call: TRBJ2-2; cdr3_aa: CASSLTGGKLTGELFF; cdr3_nt: TGTGCCAGCAGCCTGACGGGGGGAAAGCTTACCGGGGAGCTGTTTTTT
clone_size: -; v_call: TRBV2; d_call: -; j_call: TRBJ2-3; cdr3_aa: CASSELGLTDTQYF; cdr3_nt: TGTGCCAGCAGTGAATTAGGCTTGACAGATACGCAGTATTTT
clone_size: few; v_call: TRBV19; d_call: -; j_call: TRBJ2-1; cdr3_aa: CASSARLGHSYNEQFF; cdr3_nt: TGTGCCAGTAGCGCCCGACTAGGTCACTCCTACAATGAGCAGTTCTTC
clone_size: few; v_call: TRBV19; d_call: -; j_call: TRBJ1-2; cdr3_aa: CASSFQQRRNNYGYTF; cdr3_nt: TGTGCCAGTAGTTTCCAACAGAGACGGAATAACTATGGCTACACCTTC
clone_size: few; v_call: TRBV20-1; d_call: TRBD2; j_call: TRBJ2-7; cdr3_aa: CSASRTSGTYEQYF; cdr3_nt: TGCAGTGCTAGTAGGACTAGCGGGACCTACGAGCAGTACTTC
clone_size: many; v_call: TRBV20-1; d_call: -; j_call: TRBJ1-2; cdr3_aa: CSARDRTANYGYTF; cdr3_nt: TGCAGTGCTAGAGATAGAACAGCCAACTATGGCTACACCTTC
clone_size: few; v_call: TRBV12-3/TRBV12-4; d_call: -; j_call: TRBJ1-1; cdr3_aa: CASSPWTENTEAFF; cdr3_nt: TGTGCCAGCAGTCCCTGGACCGAGAACACTGAAGCTTTCTTT
clone_size: many; v_call: TRBV2; d_call: TRBD1; j_call: TRBJ2-1; cdr3_aa: CASGGQVYNEQFF; cdr3_nt: TGTGCCAGCGGGGGACAGGTGTACAATGAGCAGTTCTTC
clone_size: few; v_call: TRBV2; d_call: -; j_call: TRBJ1-1; cdr3_aa: CASKVGGLNTEAFF; cdr3_nt: TGTGCCAGCAAGGTTGGCGGGCTGAACACTGAAGCTTTCTTT
clone_size: once; v_call: TRBV2; d_call: -; j_call: TRBJ2-7; cdr3_aa: CASSQVLRGEQYF; cdr3_nt: TGTGCCAGCAGTCAGGTCCTGCGAGGTGAGCAGTACTTC
clone_size: many; v_call: TRBV5-8; d_call: TRBD1; j_call: TRBJ1-5; cdr3_aa: CASSFDRDLPTQHF; cdr3_nt: TGTGCCAGCAGCTTTGACAGGGACCTTCCTACCCAGCATTTT
clone_size: few; v_call: TRBV7-9; d_call: -; j_call: TRBJ2-7; cdr3_aa: CASSFLNEQYF; cdr3_nt: TGTGCCAGCAGCTTTCTCAACGAGCAGTACTTC
clone_size: -; v_call: TRBV13; d_call: TRBD1; j_call: TRBJ2-3; cdr3_aa: CASSLMGQGLADTQYF; cdr3_nt: TGTGCCAGCAGCTTAATGGGACAGGGTTTAGCAGATACGCAGTATTTT
clone_size: few; v_call: TRBV12-3/TRBV12-4; d_call: -; j_call: TRBJ2-2; cdr3_aa: CASSYGGELFF; cdr3_nt: TGTGCCAGCAGCTACGGCGGGGAGCTGTTTTTT
clone_size: -; v_call: TRBV29-1; d_call: -; j_call: TRBJ2-2; cdr3_aa: CSVLRGVNTGELFF; cdr3_nt: TGCAGCGTCCTTCGGGGTGTGAACACCGGGGAGCTGTTTTTT
clone_size: many; v_call: TRBV7-9; d_call: TRBD2; j_call: TRBJ2-7; cdr3_aa: CASSVTSGSYEQYF; cdr3_nt: TGTGCCAGCAGCGTCACTAGCGGGAGTTACGAGCAGTACTTC
clone_size: few; v_call: TRBV14; d_call: -; j_call: TRBJ2-5; cdr3_aa: CASSQPIFSWGSGETQYF; cdr3_nt: TGTGCCAGCAGCCAACCCATTTTCTCTTGGGGTTCTGGAGAGACCCAGTACTTC
clone_size: -; v_call: TRBV3-1; d_call: -; j_call: TRBJ2-1; cdr3_aa: CASSQDGVERFF; cdr3_nt: TGTGCCAGCAGCCAAGACGGGGTTGAGCGGTTCTTC
clone_size: few; v_call: TRBV12-3/TRBV12-4; d_call: TRBD1; j_call: TRBJ2-1; cdr3_aa: CVTESRQGVLASSYNEQFF; cdr3_nt: TGTGTCACCGAATCACGACAGGGGGTTCTAGCGAGTTCCTACAATGAGCAGTTCTTC